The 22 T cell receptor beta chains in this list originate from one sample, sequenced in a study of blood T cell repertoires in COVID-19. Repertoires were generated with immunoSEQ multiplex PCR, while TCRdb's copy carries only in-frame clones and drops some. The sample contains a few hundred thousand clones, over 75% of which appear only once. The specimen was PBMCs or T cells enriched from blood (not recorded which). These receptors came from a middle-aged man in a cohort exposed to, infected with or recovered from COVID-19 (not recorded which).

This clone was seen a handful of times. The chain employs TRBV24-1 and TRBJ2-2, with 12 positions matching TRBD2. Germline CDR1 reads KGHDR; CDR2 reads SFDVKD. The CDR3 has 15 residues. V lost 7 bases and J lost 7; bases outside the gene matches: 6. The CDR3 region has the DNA TGTGCCACCAGCCCTAGCGGGAGGGCCGGCGGGGAGCTGTTTTTT. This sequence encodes CATSPSGRAGGELFF.

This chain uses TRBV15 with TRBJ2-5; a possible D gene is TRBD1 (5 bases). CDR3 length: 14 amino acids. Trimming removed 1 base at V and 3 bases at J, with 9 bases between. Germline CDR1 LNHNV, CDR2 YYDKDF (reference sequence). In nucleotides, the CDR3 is TGTGCCACCAGCAGAGTCAGGGAAGAAGAGACCCAGTACTTC. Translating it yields CATSRVREEETQYF.

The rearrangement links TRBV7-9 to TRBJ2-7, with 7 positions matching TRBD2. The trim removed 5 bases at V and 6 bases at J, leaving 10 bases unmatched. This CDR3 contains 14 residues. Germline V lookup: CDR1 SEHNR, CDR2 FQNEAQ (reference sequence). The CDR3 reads CASSLTVASGEQYF. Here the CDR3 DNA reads TGTGCCAGCAGCCTGACAGTAGCTAGCGGCGAGCAGTACTTC.

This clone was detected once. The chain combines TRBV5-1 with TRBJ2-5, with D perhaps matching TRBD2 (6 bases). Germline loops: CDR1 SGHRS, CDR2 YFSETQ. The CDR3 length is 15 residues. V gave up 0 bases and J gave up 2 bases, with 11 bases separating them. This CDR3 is CASSLAVGGQETQYF. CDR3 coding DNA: TGCGCCAGCAGCTTGGCCGTCGGAGGGCAAGAGACCCAGTACTTC.

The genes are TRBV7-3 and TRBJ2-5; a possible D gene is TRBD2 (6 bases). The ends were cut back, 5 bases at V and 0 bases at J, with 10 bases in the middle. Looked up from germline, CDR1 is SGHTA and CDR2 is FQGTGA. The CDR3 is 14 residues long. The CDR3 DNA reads TGTGCCAGCAGCGCCCGGGACTACCAAGAGACCCAGTACTTC. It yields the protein CASSARDYQETQYF.

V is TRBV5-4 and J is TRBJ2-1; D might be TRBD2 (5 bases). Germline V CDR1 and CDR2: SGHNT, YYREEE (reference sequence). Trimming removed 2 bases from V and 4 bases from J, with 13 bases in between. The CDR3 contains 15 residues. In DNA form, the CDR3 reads TGTGCCAGCAGCTTTATGGGCGGGTCTTACAATGAGCAGTTCTTC. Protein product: CASSFMGGSYNEQFF. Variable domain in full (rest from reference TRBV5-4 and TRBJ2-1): ETGVTQSPTHLIKTRGQQVTLRCSSQSGHNTVSWYQQALGQGPQFIFQYYREEENGRGNFPPRFSGLQFPNYSSELNVNALELDDSALYLCASSFMGGSYNEQFFGPGTRLTVL.

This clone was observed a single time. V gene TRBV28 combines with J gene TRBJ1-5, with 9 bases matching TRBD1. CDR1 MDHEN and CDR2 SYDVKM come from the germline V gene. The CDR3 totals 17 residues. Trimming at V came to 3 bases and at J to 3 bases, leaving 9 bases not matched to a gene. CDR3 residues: CASSLPGQGIYNQPQHF. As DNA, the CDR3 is TGTGCCAGCAGTTTGCCAGGACAGGGGATATACAATCAGCCCCAGCATTTT.

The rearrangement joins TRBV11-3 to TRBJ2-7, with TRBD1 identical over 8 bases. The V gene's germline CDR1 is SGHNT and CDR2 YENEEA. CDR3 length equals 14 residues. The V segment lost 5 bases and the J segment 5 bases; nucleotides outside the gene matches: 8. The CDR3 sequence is CASSRQGNIDEQYF. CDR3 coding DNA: TGTGCCAGCAGCAGACAGGGGAACATCGACGAGCAGTACTTC.

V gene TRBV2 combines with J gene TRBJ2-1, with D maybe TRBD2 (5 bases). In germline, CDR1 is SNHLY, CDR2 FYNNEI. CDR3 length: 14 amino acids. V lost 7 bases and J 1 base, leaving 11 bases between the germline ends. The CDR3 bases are TGTGCCAGCACGGGGTCTCTATCCTACAATGAGCAGTTCTTC. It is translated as CASTGSLSYNEQFF. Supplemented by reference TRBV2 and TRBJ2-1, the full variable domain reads EPEVTQTPSHQVTQMGQEVILRCVPISNHLYFYWYRQILGQKVEFLVSFYNNEISEKSEIFDDQFSVERPDGSNFTLKIRSTKLEDSAMYFCASTGSLSYNEQFFGPGTRLTVL.

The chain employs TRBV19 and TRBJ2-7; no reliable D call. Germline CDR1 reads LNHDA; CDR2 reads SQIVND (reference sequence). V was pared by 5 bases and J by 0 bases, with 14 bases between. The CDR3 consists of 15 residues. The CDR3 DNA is TGTGCCAGTAGTGCCCTAGGTCTCCGCTCCTACGAGCAGTACTTC. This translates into CASSALGLRSYEQYF.

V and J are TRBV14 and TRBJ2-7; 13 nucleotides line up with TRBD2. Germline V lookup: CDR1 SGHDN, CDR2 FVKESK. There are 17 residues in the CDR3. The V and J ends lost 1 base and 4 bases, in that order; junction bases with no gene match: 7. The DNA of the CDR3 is TGTGCCAGCAGCCAAGGACCGGGACTAGCGGGAAGGTACGAGCAGTACTTC. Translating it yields CASSQGPGLAGRYEQYF.

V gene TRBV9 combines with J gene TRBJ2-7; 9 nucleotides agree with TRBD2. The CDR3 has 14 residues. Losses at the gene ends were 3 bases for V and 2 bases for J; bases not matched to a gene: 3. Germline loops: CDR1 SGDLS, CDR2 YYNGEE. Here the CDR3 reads CASSGLAGTYEQYF. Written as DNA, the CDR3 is TGTGCCAGCAGCGGGCTAGCGGGGACCTACGAGCAGTACTTC.

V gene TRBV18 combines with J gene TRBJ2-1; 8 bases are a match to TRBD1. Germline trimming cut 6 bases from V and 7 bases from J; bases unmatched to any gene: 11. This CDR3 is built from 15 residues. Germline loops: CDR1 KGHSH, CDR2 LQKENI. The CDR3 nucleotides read TGTGCCAGCTCCCGCCAGGACAGGGCGGTGAATGAGCAGTTCTTC. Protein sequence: CASSRQDRAVNEQFF.

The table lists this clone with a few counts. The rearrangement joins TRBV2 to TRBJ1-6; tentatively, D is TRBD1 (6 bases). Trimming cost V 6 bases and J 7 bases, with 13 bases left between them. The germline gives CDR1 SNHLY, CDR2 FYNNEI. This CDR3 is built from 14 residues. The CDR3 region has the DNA TGTGCCAGCAGGGAAAGGGGGGGGAATTCACCCCTCCACTTT. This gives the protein CASRERGGNSPLHF.

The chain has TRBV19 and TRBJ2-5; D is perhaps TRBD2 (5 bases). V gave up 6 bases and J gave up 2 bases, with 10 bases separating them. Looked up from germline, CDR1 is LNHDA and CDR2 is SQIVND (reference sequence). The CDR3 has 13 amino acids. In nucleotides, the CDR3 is TGTGCCAGTAGCCCCGGGATACAAGAGACCCAGTACTTC. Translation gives CASSPGIQETQYF.

The CDR3 region has the DNA TGCAGCGTTGAAGGTTCCGGGACTAGCGGCTCCTACGAGCAGTACTTC. Its translation: CSVEGSGTSGSYEQYF. J is TRBJ2-7 and V is TRBV29-1; TRBD2 matches at 11 bases. CDR1 SQVTM and CDR2 ANQGSEA come from the germline V gene. The CDR3 runs to 16 residues. J was trimmed by 0 bases and V by 1 base; bases with no gene match: 5.

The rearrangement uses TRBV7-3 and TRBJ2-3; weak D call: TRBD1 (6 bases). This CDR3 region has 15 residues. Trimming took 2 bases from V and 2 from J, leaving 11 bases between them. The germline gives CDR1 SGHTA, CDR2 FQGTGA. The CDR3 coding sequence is TGTGCCAGCAGCTTATGGGGGCAAGCCACAGATACGCAGTATTTT. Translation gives CASSLWGQATDTQYF.

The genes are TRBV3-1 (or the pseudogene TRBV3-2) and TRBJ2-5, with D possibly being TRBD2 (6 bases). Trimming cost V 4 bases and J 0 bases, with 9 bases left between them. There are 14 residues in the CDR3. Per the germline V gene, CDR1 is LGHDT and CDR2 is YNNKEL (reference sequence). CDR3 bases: TGTGCCAGCAGCCCAACTAGCTACCAAGAGACCCAGTACTTC. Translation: CASSPTSYQETQYF.

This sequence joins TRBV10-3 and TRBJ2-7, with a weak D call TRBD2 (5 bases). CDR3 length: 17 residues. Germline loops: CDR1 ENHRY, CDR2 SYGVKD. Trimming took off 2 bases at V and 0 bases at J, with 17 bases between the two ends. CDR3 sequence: CAISEPPGLTNSYEQYF. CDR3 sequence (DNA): TGTGCCATCAGTGAGCCTCCTGGACTGACCAACTCCTACGAGCAGTACTTC.

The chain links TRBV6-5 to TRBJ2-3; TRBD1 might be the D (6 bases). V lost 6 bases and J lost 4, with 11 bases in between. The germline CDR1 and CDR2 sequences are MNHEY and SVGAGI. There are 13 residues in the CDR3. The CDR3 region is CASRIQGSDTQYF. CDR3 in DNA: TGTGCCAGCAGGATCCAGGGGTCAGATACGCAGTATTTT.

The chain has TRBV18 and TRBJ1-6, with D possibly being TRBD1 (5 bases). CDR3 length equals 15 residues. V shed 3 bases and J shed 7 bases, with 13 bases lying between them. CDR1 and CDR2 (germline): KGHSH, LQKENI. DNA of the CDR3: TGTGCCAGCTCACCGGAAAGCGGGGGGAATTCACCCCTCCACTTT. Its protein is CASSPESGGNSPLHF.

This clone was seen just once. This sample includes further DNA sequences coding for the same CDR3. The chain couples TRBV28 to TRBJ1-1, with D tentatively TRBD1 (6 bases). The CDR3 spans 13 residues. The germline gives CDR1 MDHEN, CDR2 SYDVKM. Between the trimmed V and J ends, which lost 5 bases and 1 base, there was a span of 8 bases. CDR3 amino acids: CASSGTPNTEAFF. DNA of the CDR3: TGTGCCAGCAGTGGGACACCGAACACTGAAGCTTTCTTT. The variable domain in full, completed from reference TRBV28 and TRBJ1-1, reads DVKVTQSSRYLVKRTGEKVFLECVQDMDHENMFWYRQDPGLGLRLIYFSYDVKMKEKGDIPEGYSVSREKKERFSLILESASTNQTSMYLCASSGTPNTEAFFGQGTRLTVV.